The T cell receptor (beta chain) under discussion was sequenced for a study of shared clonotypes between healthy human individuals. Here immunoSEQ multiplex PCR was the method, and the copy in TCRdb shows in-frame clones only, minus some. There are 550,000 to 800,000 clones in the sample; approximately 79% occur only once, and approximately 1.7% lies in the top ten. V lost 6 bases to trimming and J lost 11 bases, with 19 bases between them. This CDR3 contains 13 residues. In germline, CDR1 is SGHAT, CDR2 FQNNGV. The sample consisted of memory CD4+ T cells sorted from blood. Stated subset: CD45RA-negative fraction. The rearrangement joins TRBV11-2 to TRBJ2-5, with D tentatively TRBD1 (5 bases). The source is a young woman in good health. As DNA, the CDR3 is TGTGCCAGCAGACCACTGGGGCACCCGGTGCAGTACTTC. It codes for CASRPLGHPVQYF.